This TCR beta chain was obtained from a study of Tregs in tolerant kidney transplant recipients. Study-level results: For some patients, primers changed over time, blocking nucleotide-level comparison.

As for this clone: No antigen is known for it.

Method: immunoSEQ multiplex PCR; TCRdb's copy keeps in-frame clones and lacks some. This sample has about 87,000 clones, with more than 85% found just once. The receptor's source is a human donor who received a combined kidney and bone marrow transplant. This specimen consisted of CD4+ T cells from blood, obtained before the transplant.

The CDR3 reads CASSLVGTGFYSNQPQHF. The DNA for the CDR3 is TGTGCCAGCAGCTTAGTCGGGACAGGTTTTTATAGCAATCAGCCCCAGCATTTT. The V call is TRBV7-2, the J call TRBJ1-5, with 8 positions matching TRBD1. Trimming removed 1 base from V and 0 bases from J; junction bases left unmatched: 8. Germline CDR1 reads SGHTA; CDR2 reads FQGNSA. The CDR3 runs 18 residues.